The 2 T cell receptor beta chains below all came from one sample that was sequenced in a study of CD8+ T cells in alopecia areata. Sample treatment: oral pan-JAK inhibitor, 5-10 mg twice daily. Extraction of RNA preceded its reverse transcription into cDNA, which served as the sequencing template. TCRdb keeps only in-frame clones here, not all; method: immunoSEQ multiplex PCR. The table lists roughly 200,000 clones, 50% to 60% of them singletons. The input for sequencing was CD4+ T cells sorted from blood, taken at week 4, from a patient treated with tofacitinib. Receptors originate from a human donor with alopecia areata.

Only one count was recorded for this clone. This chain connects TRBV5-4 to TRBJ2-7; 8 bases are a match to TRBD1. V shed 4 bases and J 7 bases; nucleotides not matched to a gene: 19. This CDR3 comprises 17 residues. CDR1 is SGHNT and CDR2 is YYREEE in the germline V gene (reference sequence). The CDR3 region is CASSPKSLPGQAGEQYF. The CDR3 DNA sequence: TGTGCCAGCAGCCCGAAATCACTACCGGGACAGGCGGGGGAGCAGTACTTC. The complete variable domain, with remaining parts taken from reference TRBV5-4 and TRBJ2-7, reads ETGVTQSPTHLIKTRGQQVTLRCSSQSGHNTVSWYQQALGQGPQFIFQYYREEENGRGNFPPRFSGLQFPNYSSELNVNALELDDSALYLCASSPKSLPGQAGEQYFGPGTRLTVT.

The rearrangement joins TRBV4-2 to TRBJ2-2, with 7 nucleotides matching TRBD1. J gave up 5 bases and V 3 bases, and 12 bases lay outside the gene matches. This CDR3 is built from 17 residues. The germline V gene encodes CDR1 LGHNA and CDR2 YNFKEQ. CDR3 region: CASSQHTGTEITGELFF. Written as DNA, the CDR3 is TGTGCCAGCAGCCAGCACACCGGGACAGAAATAACCGGGGAGCTGTTTTTT.